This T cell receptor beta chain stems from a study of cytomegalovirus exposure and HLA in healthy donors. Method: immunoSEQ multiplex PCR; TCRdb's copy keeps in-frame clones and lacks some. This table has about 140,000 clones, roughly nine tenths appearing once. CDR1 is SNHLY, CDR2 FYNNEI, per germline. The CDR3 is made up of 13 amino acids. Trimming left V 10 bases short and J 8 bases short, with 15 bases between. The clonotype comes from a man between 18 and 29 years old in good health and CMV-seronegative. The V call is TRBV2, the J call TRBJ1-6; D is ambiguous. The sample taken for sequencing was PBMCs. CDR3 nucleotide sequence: TGTGCCACCTCTGAGGTTTCGGATTCACCCCTCCACTTT. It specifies CATSEVSDSPLHF.